Sequencing of this T cell receptor (beta chain) was carried out in a study of blood T cell repertoires in COVID-19. About the study: Nucleic acid was either cDNA or gDNA, and it came from T cells, B-cell-depleted T cells, or PBMCs.

The CDR3 is made up of 14 amino acids. The V end lost 4 bases, the J end lost 0 bases, and 10 bases lay between the germline ends. Germline assignment: CDR1 SGHRS and CDR2 YFSETQ. Measured with immunoSEQ multiplex PCR; TCRdb has only the in-frame clones, and not every one. In the table there are about 160,000 clones, 60% to 85% of which are singletons. Those enrolled in Seattle joined during active infection and were followed longitudinally afterward. This clone was picked up one time. This clonotype was obtained from a woman aged 60-70 years with COVID-19, enrolled during active disease. The sequenced material came from peripheral blood. The V gene is TRBV5-1, the J gene TRBJ1-2, with D hard to call. The CDR3 bases are TGCGCCAGCAGCATGGAGGGAGCTAACTATGGCTACACCTTC. Encoded protein: CASSMEGANYGYTF.